These 19 T cell receptor beta chains share one sample of origin, sequenced in a study of T cell responses to AZD1222 COVID-19 vaccine. Profiling relied on immunoSEQ multiplex PCR, and the TCRdb table lists in-frame clones only, not all of them. The table lists about 62,000 clones, roughly three quarters of them singletons, with over 12% in the top ten. This sample comprised peripheral blood, obtained on day 0 of AZD1222 vaccination. These receptors were collected from an adult in good health.

The chain employs TRBV5-6 and TRBJ1-1; D is ambiguous. This CDR3 comprises 11 residues. Germline V CDR1 and CDR2: SGHDT, YYEEEE. Trimming took 3 bases from V and 10 from J, leaving 10 bases between them. As DNA, the CDR3 is TGTGCCAGCAGCTCTGAGGGCGGAGCTTTCTTT. Amino acid sequence: CASSSEGGAFF.

This clone was seen a handful of times. The chain couples TRBV7-8 to TRBJ2-5; D perhaps matches TRBD1 (5 bases). V lost 5 bases to trimming and J lost 1 base, with 11 bases between them. The V gene's germline CDR1 is SGHVS and CDR2 FQNEAQ. The CDR3 totals 14 residues. The CDR3, as DNA: TGTGCCAGCAGCCCCGACAGCAGCCAAGAGACCCAGTACTTC. This gives the protein CASSPDSSQETQYF.

The chain recombines TRBV5-1 with TRBJ1-2, with a possible D match to TRBD1 (5 bases). In germline, CDR1 is SGHRS, CDR2 YFSETQ. The V and J ends lost 2 bases and 9 bases respectively, with 14 bases between them. The CDR3 has 13 amino acids. In DNA, the CDR3 is TGCGCCAGCAGCTTAATCCAGGGCACCAGCTACACCTTC. Its translation: CASSLIQGTSYTF.

The rearrangement links TRBV6-2 or TRBV6-3 to TRBJ1-5; TRBD1 might be the D (5 bases). Germline V gene data show CDR1 as MNHEY and CDR2 as SVGEGT. The CDR3 sequence is 15 residues long. Trimming stripped 4 bases from V and 6 bases from J, with 16 bases between. This CDR3 reads CASSWMRGGGQPQHF. CDR3 DNA: TGTGCCAGCAGTTGGATGCGGGGCGGAGGTCAGCCCCAGCATTTT.

There are a few counts of this clone. The chain is built from TRBV11-2 and TRBJ2-7, with D unresolved. The V end was cut by 1 base, the J end by 4 bases, with 8 bases between. CDR3 length equals 13 residues. Germline V gene sequence: CDR1 SGHAT, CDR2 FQNNGV. CDR3 bases: TGTGCCAGCAGCTTAGGGGGAAATTACGAGCAGTACTTC. As protein: CASSLGGNYEQYF.

The rearrangement joins TRBV5-4 to TRBJ2-1; 9 bases align to TRBD1. The germline CDR1 and CDR2 sequences are SGHNT and YYREEE (reference sequence). V gave up 3 bases and J gave up 3 bases; unmatched junction bases: 4. The CDR3 length is 15 residues. The CDR3 nucleotides read TGTGCCAGCAGCTCCCGGGACAGGGACTACAATGAGCAGTTCTTC. Amino acids: CASSSRDRDYNEQFF.

The chain employs TRBV5-1 and TRBJ2-7; D could derive from TRBD1 or TRBD2 (5 bases each). The CDR3 extends over 13 amino acids. Germline values: CDR1 SGHRS, CDR2 YFSETQ. Trimming stripped 1 base from V and 1 base from J, with 6 bases between. The CDR3 DNA reads TGCGCCAGCAGCTTGTGGGGGTCCTACGAGCAGTACTTC. Translating gives CASSLWGSYEQYF.

This clone was seen a handful of times. J is TRBJ1-3 and V is TRBV19; D gene ambiguous. The CDR3 spans 15 residues. V was shortened by 5 bases and J by 0 bases, with 11 bases between the two germline ends. Germline CDR1 reads LNHDA; CDR2 reads SQIVND (reference sequence). In DNA, the CDR3 is TGTGCCAGTAGTTATCAGGCGTACTCTGGAAACACCATATATTTT. Translated, it gives CASSYQAYSGNTIYF. Full variable domain (outside the CDR3, taken from reference TRBV19 and TRBJ1-3): DGGITQSPKYLFRKEGQNVTLSCEQNLNHDAMYWYRQDPGQGLRLIYYSQIVNDFQKGDIAEGYSVSREKKESFPLTVTSAQKNPTAFYLCASSYQAYSGNTIYFGEGSWLTVV.

CDR3 bases: TGTGCCAGCAGTTCTTCAGGGCTACAGCCCCAGCATTTT. It translates to CASSSSGLQPQHF. J is TRBJ1-5 and V is TRBV6-2 or TRBV6-3; TRBD1 might be the D (5 bases). V dropped 4 bases and J dropped 7 bases, with 11 bases sitting between them. The V gene's germline CDR1 is MNHEY and CDR2 SVGEGT. The CDR3 is made up of 13 amino acids.

This chain links TRBV25-1 with TRBJ1-1; no definite D call. CDR1 MGHDK and CDR2 SYGVNS come from the germline V gene. V lost 4 bases, J lost 5 bases, and 14 bases lay in between. CDR3 length equals 14 residues. CDR3: CASSAPSYGTEAFF. The CDR3 DNA reads TGTGCCAGCAGTGCTCCATCGTACGGGACTGAAGCTTTCTTT.

The gene calls are TRBV11-3 and TRBJ2-7, with a weak D call TRBD2 (5 bases). The V end lost 1 base, the J end lost 7 bases, and 11 bases lay between the germline ends. The germline gives CDR1 SGHNT, CDR2 YENEEA. This CDR3 has 13 residues. The CDR3 nucleotides are TGTGCCAGCAGCTTAGTGGCGGGTTCAGAGCAGTACTTC. It specifies CASSLVAGSEQYF.

V usage is TRBV11-2 and J usage is TRBJ2-7; 7 nucleotides align to TRBD2. Germline V gene data show CDR1 as SGHAT and CDR2 as FQNNGV. V trimming: 0 bases; J trimming: 5 bases; junction bases outside the gene matches: 4. The CDR3 extends over 14 amino acids. The CDR3 here is CASSLDLTSDEQYF. In DNA form, the CDR3 reads TGTGCCAGCAGCTTAGATTTAACTAGCGACGAGCAGTACTTC.

This rearrangement joins TRBV7-8 to TRBJ2-3; D is unclear. With 0 bases removed from V and 4 bases from J, the gap between germline ends came to 8 bases. The length of the CDR3 is 14 residues. CDR1 and CDR2 from the germline V gene are SGHVS and FQNEAQ. CDR3 coding DNA: TGTGCCAGCAGCTTAGCAGGGCAGGCAGATACGCAGTATTTT. Translated: CASSLAGQADTQYF.

The chain has TRBV7-9 and TRBJ1-1, with D possibly being TRBD1 (5 bases). The germline V gene encodes CDR1 SEHNR and CDR2 FQNEAQ (reference sequence). Trimming stripped 10 bases from V and 4 bases from J, with 13 bases between. CDR3 size: 12 residues. This CDR3 is CAIFSGGTEAFF. CDR3 nucleotides: TGTGCCATCTTTTCTGGGGGCACTGAAGCTTTCTTT.

There are a few counts of this clone. This sequence joins TRBV9 and TRBJ2-1; TRBD2 matches 14 bases. Germline CDR1 and CDR2: SGDLS and YYNGEE. The CDR3 is made up of 16 amino acids. The V and J ends lost 3 bases and 4 bases, in that order; junction bases with no gene match: 3. In DNA form, the CDR3 reads TGTGCCAGCAGCGCGACTAGCGGGGGGGTTTACAATGAGCAGTTCTTC. This encodes CASSATSGGVYNEQFF.

By share of the sample, this clone is medium-sized. This chain joins TRBV5-6 and TRBJ1-2, with unresolved D. Germline V gene sequence: CDR1 SGHDT, CDR2 YYEEEE. The CDR3 has 14 residues. Trimming pared 2 bases from V and 8 bases from J, leaving 16 bases between. The DNA for the CDR3 is TGTGCCAGCAGCTTAGGGCAGCCGGGAGGAGGCTACACCTTC. This codes for CASSLGQPGGGYTF.

This chain connects TRBV4-3 to TRBJ2-1; the D gene is possibly TRBD2 (5 bases). The ends were cut back, 4 bases at V and 5 bases at J, with 21 bases in the middle. Germline loops: CDR1 LGHNA, CDR2 YSLEER. The length of the CDR3 is 17 residues. This CDR3 is CASSRGVSGQTNNEQFF. As DNA, the CDR3 is TGCGCCAGCAGCCGGGGAGTAAGCGGTCAGACTAACAATGAGCAGTTCTTC.

This chain connects TRBV5-5 to TRBJ2-3; 9 bases agree with TRBD2. Trimming took 2 bases from V and 0 from J; bases not matched to a gene: 4. This CDR3 comprises 16 residues. Germline-derived CDR1 and CDR2 are SGHKS and YYEKEE (reference sequence). Here the CDR3 reads CASSFLAGMSTDTQYF. CDR3 DNA: TGTGCCAGCAGCTTCCTAGCGGGGATGAGCACAGATACGCAGTATTTT.

The chain links TRBV2 to TRBJ2-2, with TRBD2 matching over 14 bases. V dropped 5 bases and J dropped 7; count of bases not matched to a gene: 3. Looked up from germline, CDR1 is SNHLY and CDR2 is FYNNEI. This CDR3 is built from 15 residues. The CDR3 DNA sequence: TGTGCCAGCAGTATGGGACTAGCGGGGGTCGGGGAGCTGTTTTTT. This translates into CASSMGLAGVGELFF.